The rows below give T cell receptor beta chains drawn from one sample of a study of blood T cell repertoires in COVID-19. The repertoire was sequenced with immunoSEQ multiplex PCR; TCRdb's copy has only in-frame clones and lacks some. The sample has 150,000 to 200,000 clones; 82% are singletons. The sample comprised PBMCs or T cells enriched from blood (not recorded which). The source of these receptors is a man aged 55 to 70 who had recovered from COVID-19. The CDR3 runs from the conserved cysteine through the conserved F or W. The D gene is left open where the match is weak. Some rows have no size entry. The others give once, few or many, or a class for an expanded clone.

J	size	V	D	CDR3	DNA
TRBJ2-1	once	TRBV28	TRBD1	CASSRQGVWIF	TGTGCCAGCAGTCGACAGGGAGTATGGATCTTC
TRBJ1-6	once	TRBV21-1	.	CASSNERSGTMNSPLHF	TGTGCCAGCAGCAATGAGAGAAGTGGGACAATGAATTCACCCCTCCACTTT
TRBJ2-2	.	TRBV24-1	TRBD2	CATSDLGTSGRSTGELFF	TGTGCCACCAGTGATTTGGGAACTAGCGGGAGATCCACCGGGGAGCTGTTTTTT
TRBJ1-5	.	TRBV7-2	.	CASSLEDSSNQPQHF	TGTGCCAGCAGCTTAGAGGACAGTAGCAATCAGCCCCAGCATTTT
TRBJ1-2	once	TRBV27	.	CASSLSGLKGGPEAGYTF	TGTGCCAGCAGTTTATCCGGGCTAAAGGGGGGGCCCGAAGCCGGCTACACCTTC
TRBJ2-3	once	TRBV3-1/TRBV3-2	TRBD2	CASSQESGGTDTQYF	TGTGCCAGCAGCCAAGAGAGCGGGGGAACAGATACGCAGTATTTT
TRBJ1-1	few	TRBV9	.	CASSFKDTNTEAFF	TGTGCCAGCAGCTTTAAGGACACCAACACTGAAGCTTTCTTT
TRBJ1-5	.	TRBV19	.	CASSIDISSGQPQHF	TGTGCCAGTAGTATAGATATATCGAGTGGTCAGCCCCAGCATTTT
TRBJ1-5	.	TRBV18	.	CASSKTGVGNQPQHF	TGTGCCAGCTCAAAAACCGGGGTGGGCAATCAGCCCCAGCATTTT
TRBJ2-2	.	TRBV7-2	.	CASSLNGGTGELFF	TGTGCCAGCAGCTTAAACGGGGGCACCGGGGAGCTGTTTTTT
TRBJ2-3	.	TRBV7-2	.	CASSSSGDTQYF	TGTGCCAGCAGCTCTTCCGGAGATACGCAGTATTTT
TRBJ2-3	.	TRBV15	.	CATSRDTTGTGEDTQYF	TGTGCCACCAGCAGGGACACCACCGGAACGGGAGAAGATACGCAGTATTTT
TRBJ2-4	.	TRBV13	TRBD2	CASSPSGGGKNIQYF	TGTGCCAGCAGCCCGTCGGGGGGAGGAAAAAACATTCAGTACTTC
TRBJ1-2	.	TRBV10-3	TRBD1	CAISPGTGYGYTF	TGTGCCATCAGTCCCGGGACAGGCTATGGCTACACCTTC
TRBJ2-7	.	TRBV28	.	CASSFPDRTFYEQYF	TGTGCCAGCAGTTTTCCTGACAGGACCTTCTACGAGCAGTACTTC
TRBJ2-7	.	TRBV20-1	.	CSASGPGYEQYF	TGCAGTGCTAGTGGGCCAGGTTACGAGCAGTACTTC
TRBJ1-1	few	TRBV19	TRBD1	CASTDRGRGAFF	TGTGCCAGTACTGACAGGGGTCGAGGAGCTTTCTTT
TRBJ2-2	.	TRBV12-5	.	CASGLPQAGELFF	TGTGCTAGTGGTTTGCCCCAGGCCGGGGAGCTGTTTTTT
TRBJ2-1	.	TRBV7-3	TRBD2	CASSQTDSGSFNEQFF	TGTGCCAGCAGCCAAACCGACAGCGGGAGCTTCAATGAGCAGTTCTTC
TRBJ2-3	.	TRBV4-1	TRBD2	CASSQNLLAGGDTDTQYF	TGCGCCAGCAGCCAAAATCTACTAGCGGGAGGTGACACAGATACGCAGTATTTT